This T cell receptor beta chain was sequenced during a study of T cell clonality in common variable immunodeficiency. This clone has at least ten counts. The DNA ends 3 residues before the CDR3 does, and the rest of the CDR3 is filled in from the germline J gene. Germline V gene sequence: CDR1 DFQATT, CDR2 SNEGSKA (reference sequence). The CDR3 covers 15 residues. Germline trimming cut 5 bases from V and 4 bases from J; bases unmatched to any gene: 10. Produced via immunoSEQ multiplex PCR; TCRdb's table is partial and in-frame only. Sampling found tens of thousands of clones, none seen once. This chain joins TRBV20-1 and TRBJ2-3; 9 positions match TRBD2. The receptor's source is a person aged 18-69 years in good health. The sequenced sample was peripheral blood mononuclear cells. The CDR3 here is CSAVAGTSSPDTQYF. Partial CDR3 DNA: TGCAGTGCTGTTGCCGGGACTAGCTCCCCAGATACG.